This TCR beta chain was identified during a study of cytomegalovirus exposure and HLA in healthy donors. The study's findings and limits: Rarity characterized most TCR sequences, yet some public TCRs appeared in many donors. With DRB1 most and HLA-C fewest, TCR association rates differed between HLA loci in a later analysis.

PCR involved 60 Vbeta and 13 Jbeta primers. Clones were read by immunoSEQ multiplex PCR, and TCRdb kept only the in-frame ones, dropping some. The repertoire has around 210,000 clones, 70% to 80% of them found once; the top ten carry about 0.37%. This CDR3 comprises 16 residues. Trimming shortened V by 4 bases and J by 1 base, and 18 bases separated the two germline ends. From germline, CDR1 is SGHKS and CDR2 YYEKEE (reference sequence). Worth noting for this clone: Its matching antigen is unknown.

The TCR was taken from a male donor in good health and CMV-seropositive. The chain uses TRBV5-5 and TRBJ2-7; TRBD2 might be the D (7 bases). Sequenced input: PBMCs. For the CDR3, the DNA is TGTGCCAGCAGCCGGGGTGCGGGGGCCGATTCCTACGAGCAGTACTTC. The encoded protein is CASSRGAGADSYEQYF.